This T cell receptor beta chain came from a study of cytomegalovirus exposure and HLA in healthy donors. At the level of the study: Among about 179 million T cells, an earlier analysis found roughly 120 million unique TCR beta sequences. An early data release held some 89 million unique TCRs from HLA-typed donors. Overall study findings and caveats: Earlier findings revealed that most TCR beta V segments proved productive either about 90% or about 30% of the time.

PCR used 60 Vbeta primers and 13 Jbeta primers. Original processing methods: In a later analysis, of around 85 million unique beta chains, 9 million to 11 million appeared in at least two donors. Only in-frame clones appear in the TCRdb table, and some are missing; sequencing was by immunoSEQ multiplex PCR. The DNA was the basis for D and trimming; V, J and clone size are from that table. This repertoire shows 150,000 to 200,000 clones, roughly 80% found once; its top ten account for 6% to 7.5%. About this clone itself: The antigen remains unidentified.

The sample comprised PBMCs. This receptor was obtained from a young man in good health and CMV-seropositive.

As DNA, the CDR3 is TGTGCCAGCAGTCCACTAGCGGGCTTCTACGAGCAGTACTTC. Protein product: CASSPLAGFYEQYF. The V gene is TRBV28, the J gene TRBJ2-7, with TRBD2 identical over 9 bases. This CDR3 is 14 amino acids long. Germline CDR1 MDHEN, CDR2 SYDVKM. Trimming cost V 5 bases and J 3 bases; bases outside gene matches: 5.